This record concerns one T cell receptor beta chain sequence. It lacks a known antigen. Per-base qualities were not stored, and no clone one base away is much larger. Collaborating institutions collected whole blood in K2EDTA tubes following their own protocols. For TCRbeta analysis, collaborators shipped samples as frozen whole blood, isolated PBMCs, or DNA extracted from either of those sample types. This record comes from a study of blood T cell repertoires in COVID-19 (dated by TCRdb to about 2020). About the full investigation: Collaborator samples came from the United States, Italy and Spain and covered acute and convalescent phases of COVID-19. The prospective study material was composed of cDNA or gDNA derived from T cells, B-cell-depleted T cells, or PBMCs. Subjects who had been exposed to COVID-19, were actively infected with it, or had recovered from it provided the deeply sampled blood TCRbeta repertoires that made up the dataset. The repertoires were made available in a free public database intended to serve as a resource for research on the immune response to SARS-CoV-2. The samples were drawn from two sources: the first 160 participants of the ongoing ImmuneRACE study, and 1,200 or so subjects contributed by 6 global collaborators. Sample metadata almost always included a de-identified subject ID, COVID-19 status, age in years and sex. Where available, HLA class I and class II types were obtained from metadata supplied by the sample provider rather than from assay-based typing.

TCRbeta CDR3 regions were amplified from genomic DNA by means of the immunoSEQ Assay, a bias-controlled multiplex PCR. The paper's processing steps were these. Nucleated cell counts per sample were estimated from amplification of reference gene primers within the assay. To quantify the absolute abundance of each unique TCRbeta CDR3 rearrangement, sequence reads were collapsed and filtered. For each sample, productive Simpson clonality was calculated as the square root of Simpson's diversity index over productive rearrangements. TCRdb limited this immuneACCESS table to in-frame rearrangements with V and J called. A share of clones is missing; checked studies link under half to unresolved V genes, and the rest is unexplained. The V and J calls and the clone size are those of that table, but D and trimming were determined from the DNA. The table for this sample lists about 220,000 clones; less than 85% of them were counted only once. Jointly, the top ten make up about 3.9% of the sample.

Its CDR3 holds 17 amino acids, cysteine through phenylalanine. Just the 51-base CDR3 DNA is kept, in frame starting at base 1. CDR1 and CDR2, looked up from the germline V gene, are MDHEN and SYDVKM. V was cut back by 5 bases and J by 2 bases, leaving a gap of 19 bases between them. The full study reports these points: How much clinical and demographic metadata was included differed by source and by participant, and the metadata was provided uncurated.

The clonotype originates from a woman older than 75 with acute or convalescent COVID-19. The chain employs TRBV28 and TRBJ2-1; the D gene identity is not certain. Sequenced material: peripheral blood. The CDR3 here reads CASSLYSGSPTYNEQFF. The DNA sequence is TGTGCCAGCAGTCTGTATTCAGGATCTCCAACCTACAATGAGCAGTTCTTC.